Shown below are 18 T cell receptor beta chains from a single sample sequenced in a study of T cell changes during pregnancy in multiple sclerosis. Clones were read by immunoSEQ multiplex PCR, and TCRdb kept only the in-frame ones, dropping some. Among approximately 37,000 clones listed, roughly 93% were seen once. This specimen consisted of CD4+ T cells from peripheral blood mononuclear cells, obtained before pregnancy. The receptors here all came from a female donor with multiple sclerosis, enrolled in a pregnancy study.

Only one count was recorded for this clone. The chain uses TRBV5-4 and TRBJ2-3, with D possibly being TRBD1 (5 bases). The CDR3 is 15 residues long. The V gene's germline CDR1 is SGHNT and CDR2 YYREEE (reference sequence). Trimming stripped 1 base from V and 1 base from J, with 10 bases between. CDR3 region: CASSLWVGGTDTQYF. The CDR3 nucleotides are TGTGCCAGCAGCTTGTGGGTAGGGGGCACAGATACGCAGTATTTT.

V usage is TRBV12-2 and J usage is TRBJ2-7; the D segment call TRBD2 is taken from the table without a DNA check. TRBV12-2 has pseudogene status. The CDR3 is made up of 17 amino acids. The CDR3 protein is CASRLSAGWIADYEQYF. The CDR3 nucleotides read TGTGCAAGTCGCTTATCTGCGGGATGGATAGCGGACTACGAGCAGTACTTC.

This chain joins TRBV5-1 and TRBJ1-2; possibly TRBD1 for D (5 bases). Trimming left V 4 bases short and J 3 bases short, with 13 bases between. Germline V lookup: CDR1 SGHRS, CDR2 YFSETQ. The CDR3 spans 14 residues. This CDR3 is CASSPGDRYYGYTF. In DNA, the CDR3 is TGCGCCAGCAGCCCGGGGGACCGATACTATGGCTACACCTTC. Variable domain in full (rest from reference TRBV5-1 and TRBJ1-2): KAGVTQTPRYLIKTRGQQVTLSCSPISGHRSVSWYQQTPGQGLQFLFEYFSETQRNKGNFPGRFSGRQFSNSRSEMNVSTLELGDSALYLCASSPGDRYYGYTFGSGTRLTVV.

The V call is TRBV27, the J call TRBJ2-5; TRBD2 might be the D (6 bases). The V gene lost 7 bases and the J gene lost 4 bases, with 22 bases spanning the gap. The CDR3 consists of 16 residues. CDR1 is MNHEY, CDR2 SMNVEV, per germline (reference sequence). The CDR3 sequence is CASMSFGEAGGETQYF. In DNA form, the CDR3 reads TGTGCCAGCATGTCCTTTGGCGAAGCGGGTGGAGAGACCCAGTACTTC.

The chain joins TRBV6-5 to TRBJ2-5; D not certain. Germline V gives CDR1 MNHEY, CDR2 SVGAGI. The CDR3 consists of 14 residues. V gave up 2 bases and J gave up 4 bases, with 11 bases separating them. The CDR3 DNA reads TGTGCCAGCAGTTACACCCGGAGTGGAGAGACCCAGTACTTC. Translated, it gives CASSYTRSGETQYF.

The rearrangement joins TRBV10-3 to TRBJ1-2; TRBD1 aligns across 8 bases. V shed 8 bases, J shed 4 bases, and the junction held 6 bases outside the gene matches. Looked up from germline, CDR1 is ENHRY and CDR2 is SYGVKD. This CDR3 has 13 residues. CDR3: CAISFDRGYGYTF. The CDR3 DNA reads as TGTGCCATCTCATTTGACAGGGGCTATGGCTACACCTTC.

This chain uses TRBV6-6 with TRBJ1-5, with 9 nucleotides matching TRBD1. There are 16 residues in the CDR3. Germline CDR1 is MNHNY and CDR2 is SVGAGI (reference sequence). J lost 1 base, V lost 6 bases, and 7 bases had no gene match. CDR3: CASSPGQGTSNQPQHF. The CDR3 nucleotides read TGTGCCAGCAGCCCGGGACAGGGAACCAGCAATCAGCCCCAGCATTTT.

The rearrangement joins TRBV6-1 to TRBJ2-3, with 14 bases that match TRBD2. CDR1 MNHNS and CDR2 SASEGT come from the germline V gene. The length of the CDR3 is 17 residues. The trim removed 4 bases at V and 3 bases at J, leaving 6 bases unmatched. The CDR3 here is CASSATGLAGATDTQYF. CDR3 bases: TGTGCCAGCAGTGCCACGGGACTAGCGGGAGCAACAGATACGCAGTATTTT.

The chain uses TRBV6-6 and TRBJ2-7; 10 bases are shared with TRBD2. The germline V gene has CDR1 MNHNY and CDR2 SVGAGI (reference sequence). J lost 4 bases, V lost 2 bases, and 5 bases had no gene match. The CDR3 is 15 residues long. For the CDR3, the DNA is TGTGCCAGCAGTTACGGAACTAGCGGGGAGTACGAGCAGTACTTC. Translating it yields CASSYGTSGEYEQYF.

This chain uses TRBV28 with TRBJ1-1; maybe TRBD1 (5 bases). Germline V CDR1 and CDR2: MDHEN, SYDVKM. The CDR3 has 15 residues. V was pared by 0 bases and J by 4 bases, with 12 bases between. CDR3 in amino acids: CASSLWGGEGTEAFF. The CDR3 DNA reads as TGTGCCAGCAGTTTATGGGGAGGGGAGGGCACTGAAGCTTTCTTT.

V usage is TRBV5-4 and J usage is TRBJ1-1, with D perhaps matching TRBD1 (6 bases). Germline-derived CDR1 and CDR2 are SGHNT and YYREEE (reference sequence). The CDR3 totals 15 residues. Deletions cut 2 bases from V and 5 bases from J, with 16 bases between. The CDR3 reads CASSFDQGIGTEAFF. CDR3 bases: TGTGCCAGCAGCTTCGACCAGGGGATTGGTACTGAAGCTTTCTTT. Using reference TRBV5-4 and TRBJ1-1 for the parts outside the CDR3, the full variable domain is ETGVTQSPTHLIKTRGQQVTLRCSSQSGHNTVSWYQQALGQGPQFIFQYYREEENGRGNFPPRFSGLQFPNYSSELNVNALELDDSALYLCASSFDQGIGTEAFFGQGTRLTVV.

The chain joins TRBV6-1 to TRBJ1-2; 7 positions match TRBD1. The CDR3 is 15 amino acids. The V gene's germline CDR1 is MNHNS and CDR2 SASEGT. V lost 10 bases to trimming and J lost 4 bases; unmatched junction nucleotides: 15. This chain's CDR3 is CATRAPRRDSYGYTF. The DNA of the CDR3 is TGTGCCACCCGTGCCCCCCGCCGGGACAGCTATGGCTACACCTTC.

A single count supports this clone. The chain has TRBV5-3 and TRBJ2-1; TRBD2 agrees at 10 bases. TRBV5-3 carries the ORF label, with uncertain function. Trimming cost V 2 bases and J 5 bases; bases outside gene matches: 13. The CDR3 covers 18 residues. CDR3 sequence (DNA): TGTGCCAGAAGCTTCGGACTAGCGGACCCGCCCTTCCACAATGAGCAGTTCTTC. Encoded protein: CARSFGLADPPFHNEQFF.

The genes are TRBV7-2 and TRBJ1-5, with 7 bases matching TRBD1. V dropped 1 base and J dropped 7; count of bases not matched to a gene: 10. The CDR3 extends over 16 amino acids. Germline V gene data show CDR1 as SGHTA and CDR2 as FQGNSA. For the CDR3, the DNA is TGTGCCAGCAGCTTAGGAGGTGGACAGGCCACCCAGCCCCAGCATTTT. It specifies CASSLGGGQATQPQHF. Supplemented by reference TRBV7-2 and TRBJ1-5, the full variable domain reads GAGVSQSPSNKVTEKGKDVELRCDPISGHTALYWYRQSLGQGLEFLIYFQGNSAPDKSGLPSDRFSAERTGGSVSTLTIQRTQQEDSAVYLCASSLGGGQATQPQHFGDGTRLSIL.

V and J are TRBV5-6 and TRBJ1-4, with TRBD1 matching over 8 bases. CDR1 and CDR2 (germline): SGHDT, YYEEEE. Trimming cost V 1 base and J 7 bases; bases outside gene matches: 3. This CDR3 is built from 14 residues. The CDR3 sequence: CASSLLGQAEKLFF. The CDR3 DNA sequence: TGTGCCAGCAGCTTGTTGGGACAGGCTGAAAAACTGTTTTTT.

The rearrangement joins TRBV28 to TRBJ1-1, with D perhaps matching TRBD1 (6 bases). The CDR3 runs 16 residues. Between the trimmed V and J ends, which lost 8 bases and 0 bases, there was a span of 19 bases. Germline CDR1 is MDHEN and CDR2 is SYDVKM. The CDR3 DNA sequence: TGTGCCAGCGGGCGAGCAGGGGTCGGAATGAACACTGAAGCTTTCTTT. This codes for CASGRAGVGMNTEAFF.

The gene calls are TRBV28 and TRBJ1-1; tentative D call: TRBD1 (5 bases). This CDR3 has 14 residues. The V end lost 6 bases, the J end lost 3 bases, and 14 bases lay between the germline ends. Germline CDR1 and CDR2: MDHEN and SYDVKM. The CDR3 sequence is CASRGTGSYTEAFF. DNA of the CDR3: TGTGCCAGCAGGGGGACTGGGTCGTACACTGAAGCTTTCTTT.

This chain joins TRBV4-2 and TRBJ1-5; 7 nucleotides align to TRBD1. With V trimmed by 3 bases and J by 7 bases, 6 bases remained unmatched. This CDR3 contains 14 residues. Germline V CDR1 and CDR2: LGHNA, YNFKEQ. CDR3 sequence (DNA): TGTGCCAGCAGCCACAGACAGGGATCCCAGCCCCAGCATTTT. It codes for CASSHRQGSQPQHF.